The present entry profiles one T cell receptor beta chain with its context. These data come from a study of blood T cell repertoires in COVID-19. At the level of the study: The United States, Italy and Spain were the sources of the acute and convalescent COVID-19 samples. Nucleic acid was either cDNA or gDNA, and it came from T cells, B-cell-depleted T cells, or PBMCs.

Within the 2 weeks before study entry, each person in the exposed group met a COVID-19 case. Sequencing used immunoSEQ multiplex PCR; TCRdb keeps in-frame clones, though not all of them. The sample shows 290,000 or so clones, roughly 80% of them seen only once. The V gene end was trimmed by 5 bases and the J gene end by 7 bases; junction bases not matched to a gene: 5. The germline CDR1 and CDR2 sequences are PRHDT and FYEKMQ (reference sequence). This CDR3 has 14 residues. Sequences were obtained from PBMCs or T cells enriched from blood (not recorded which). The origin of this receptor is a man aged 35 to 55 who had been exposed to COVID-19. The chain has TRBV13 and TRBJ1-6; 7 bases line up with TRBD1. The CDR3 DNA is TGTGCCAGCAGCCTCCGGGACAGAAATTCACCCCTCCACTTT. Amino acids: CASSLRDRNSPLHF.